One and the same sample provided the 7 T cell receptor beta chains below, sequenced in a study of blood T cells in healthy people across ages. Primed by a sample-barcoded 5' primer and a J-beta primer mix, a second PCR proceeded for 7 to 11 cycles. TCRdb itself ran the 5' RACE reads through MiXCR, one entry per CDR3 protein. The sample contains roughly 860,000 distinct CDR3 sequences, roughly 60% of which appear only once. The sample comprised blood. The source is a man aged 30 to 39 in good health.

The chain combines TRBV9 with TRBJ2-5; no clear D. CDR1 is SGDLS and CDR2 is YYNGEE in the germline V gene. The CDR3 covers 12 residues. Trimming cost V 4 bases and J 7 bases, with 11 bases left between them. The CDR3 DNA reads TGTGCCAGCAGCCGCCACCCGGGGACCCAGTACTTC. This translates into CASSRHPGTQYF. The full variable domain, with the rest looked up from reference TRBV9 and TRBJ2-5, is DSGVTQTPKHLITATGQRVTLRCSPRSGDLSVYWYQQSLDQGLQFLIQYYNGEERAKGNILERFSAQQFPDLHSELNLSSLELGDSALYFCASSRHPGTQYFGPGTRLLVL.

The chain joins TRBV6-5 to TRBJ2-3, with D possibly being TRBD2 (7 bases). The V gene's germline CDR1 is MNHEY and CDR2 SVGAGI. V lost 6 bases, J lost 4 bases, and 14 bases lay in between. The CDR3 has 14 residues. The CDR3 loop reads CASSQTGGPDTQYF. The DNA of the CDR3 is TGTGCCAGCAGCCAAACGGGGGGCCCAGATACGCAGTATTTT.

The J gene is TRBJ2-4, the V gene TRBV28; 10 bases fit TRBD2. Per germline, CDR1 MDHEN and CDR2 SYDVKM. CDR3 length equals 14 residues. V was pared by 4 bases and J by 13 bases, with 10 bases of the junction left unmatched. The CDR3 loop is CASSSLAGDWEQYF. CDR3 DNA sequence: TGTGCCAGCAGTTCCCTAGCGGGGGATTGGGAGCAGTACTTC.

The chain uses TRBV28 and TRBJ1-1; the D gene is possibly TRBD1 (5 bases). The CDR3 has 14 residues. V was cut by 8 bases and J by 8 bases, with 21 bases left in between. CDR1 and CDR2 (germline): MDHEN, SYDVKM. In nucleotides, the CDR3 is TGTGCCAGCTCGATCGGAGAGGGGCGGAGCGAAGCTTTCTTT. Protein sequence: CASSIGEGRSEAFF. Full variable domain (missing parts from reference TRBV28 and TRBJ1-1): DVKVTQSSRYLVKRTGEKVFLECVQDMDHENMFWYRQDPGLGLRLIYFSYDVKMKEKGDIPEGYSVSREKKERFSLILESASTNQTSMYLCASSIGEGRSEAFFGQGTRLTVV.

This clonotype showed up just a few times. This rearrangement joins TRBV7-9 to TRBJ2-3; D remains unclear. The germline gives CDR1 SEHNR, CDR2 FQNEAQ (reference sequence). The V and J ends lost 5 bases and 1 base respectively, with 16 bases between them. This CDR3 is 16 amino acids long. The CDR3 here is CASSTKDRSRTDTQYF. In nucleotides, the CDR3 is TGTGCCAGCAGCACAAAAGATAGATCGCGCACAGATACGCAGTATTTT.

V is TRBV20-1 and J is TRBJ2-1; D remains unclear. The CDR3 consists of 15 residues. V lost 0 bases and J 3 bases, leaving 12 bases between the germline ends. The germline gives CDR1 DFQATT, CDR2 SNEGSKA (reference sequence). CDR3 amino acids: CSARDGSASYNEQFF. For the CDR3, the DNA is TGCAGTGCTAGAGATGGGTCGGCCAGCTACAATGAGCAGTTCTTC.

Comments on this clonotype: At one end the junction does not follow the germline gene, possibly because of a read error. The genes are TRBV7-8 and TRBJ2-3; 12 bases agree with TRBD2. This CDR3 spans 14 amino acids. Per germline, CDR1 SGHVS and CDR2 FQNEAQ. The CDR3 region has the DNA TGTGCCAGCAGCCAACTAGCGGGGGGTAGTACGCGGTATTTT. As protein: CASSQLAGGSTRYF.